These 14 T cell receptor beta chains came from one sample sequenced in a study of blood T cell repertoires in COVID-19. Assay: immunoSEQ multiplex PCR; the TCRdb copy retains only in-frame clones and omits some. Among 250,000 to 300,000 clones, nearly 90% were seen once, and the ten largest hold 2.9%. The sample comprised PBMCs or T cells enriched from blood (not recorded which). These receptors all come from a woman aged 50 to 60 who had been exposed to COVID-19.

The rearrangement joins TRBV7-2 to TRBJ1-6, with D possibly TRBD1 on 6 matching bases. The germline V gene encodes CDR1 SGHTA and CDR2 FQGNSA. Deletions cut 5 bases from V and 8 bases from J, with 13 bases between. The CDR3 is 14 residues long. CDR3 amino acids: CASSATGSYSPLHF. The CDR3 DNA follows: TGTGCCAGCAGCGCTACAGGGTCCTATTCACCCCTCCACTTT.

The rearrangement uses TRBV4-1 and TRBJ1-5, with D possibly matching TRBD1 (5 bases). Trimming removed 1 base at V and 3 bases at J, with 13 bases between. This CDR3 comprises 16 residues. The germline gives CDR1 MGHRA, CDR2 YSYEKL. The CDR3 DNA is TGCGCCAGCAGCCAAGCACCGGAAGGGGTCAATCAGCCCCAGCATTTT. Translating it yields CASSQAPEGVNQPQHF.

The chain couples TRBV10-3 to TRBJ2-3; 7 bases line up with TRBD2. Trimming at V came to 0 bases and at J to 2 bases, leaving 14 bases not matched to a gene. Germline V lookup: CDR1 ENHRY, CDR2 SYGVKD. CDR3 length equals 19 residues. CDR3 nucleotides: TGTGCCATCAGTGAGTCTACGTCCCGGACTAGGACACACACAGATACGCAGTATTTT. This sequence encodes CAISESTSRTRTHTDTQYF.

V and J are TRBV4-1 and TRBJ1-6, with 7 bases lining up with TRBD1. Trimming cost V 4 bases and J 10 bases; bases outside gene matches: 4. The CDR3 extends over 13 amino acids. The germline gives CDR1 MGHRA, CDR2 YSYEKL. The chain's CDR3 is CASSPQGGSPLHF. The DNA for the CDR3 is TGCGCCAGCAGCCCGCAGGGGGGCTCACCCCTCCACTTT.

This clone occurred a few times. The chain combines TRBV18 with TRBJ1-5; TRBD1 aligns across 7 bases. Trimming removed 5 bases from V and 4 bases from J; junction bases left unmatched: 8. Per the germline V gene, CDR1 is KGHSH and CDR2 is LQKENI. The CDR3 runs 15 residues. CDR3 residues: CASSLTGTDNQPQHF. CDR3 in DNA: TGTGCCAGCTCATTAACCGGGACAGATAATCAGCCCCAGCATTTT.

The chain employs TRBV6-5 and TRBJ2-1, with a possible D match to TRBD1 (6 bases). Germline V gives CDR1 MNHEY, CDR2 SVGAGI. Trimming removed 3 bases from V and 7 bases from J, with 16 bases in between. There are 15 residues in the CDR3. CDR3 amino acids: CASSYKQGRGNEQFF. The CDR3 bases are TGTGCCAGCAGTTATAAACAGGGAAGGGGGAATGAGCAGTTCTTC.

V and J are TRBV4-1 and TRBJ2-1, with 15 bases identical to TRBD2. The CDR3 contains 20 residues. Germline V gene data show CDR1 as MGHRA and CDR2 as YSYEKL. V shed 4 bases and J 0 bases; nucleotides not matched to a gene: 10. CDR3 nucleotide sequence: TGCGCCAGCAGCCTCTCCGGGACTAGCGGGGGGCAGAGCTCCTACAATGAGCAGTTCTTC. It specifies CASSLSGTSGGQSSYNEQFF.

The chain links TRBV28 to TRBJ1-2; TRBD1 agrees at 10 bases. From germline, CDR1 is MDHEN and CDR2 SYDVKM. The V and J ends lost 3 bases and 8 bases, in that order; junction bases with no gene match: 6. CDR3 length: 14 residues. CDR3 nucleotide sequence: TGTGCCAGCAGTTTCCAGGACAGGGGGTTAGGCTACACCTTC. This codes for CASSFQDRGLGYTF.

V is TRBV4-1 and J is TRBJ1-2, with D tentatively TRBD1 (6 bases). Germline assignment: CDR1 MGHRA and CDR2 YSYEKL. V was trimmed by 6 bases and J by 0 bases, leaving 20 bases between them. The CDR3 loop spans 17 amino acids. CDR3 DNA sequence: TGCGCCAGCAGGCCCTCCGCCCGGGACATAGCTAACTATGGCTACACCTTC. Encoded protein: CASRPSARDIANYGYTF.

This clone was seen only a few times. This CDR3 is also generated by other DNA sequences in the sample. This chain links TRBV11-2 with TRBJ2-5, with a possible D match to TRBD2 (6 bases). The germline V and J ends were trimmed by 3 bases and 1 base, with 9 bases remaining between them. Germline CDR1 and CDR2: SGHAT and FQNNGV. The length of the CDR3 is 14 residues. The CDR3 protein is CASSLGGIQETQYF. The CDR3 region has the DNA TGTGCCAGCAGCTTGGGGGGAATCCAAGAGACCCAGTACTTC.

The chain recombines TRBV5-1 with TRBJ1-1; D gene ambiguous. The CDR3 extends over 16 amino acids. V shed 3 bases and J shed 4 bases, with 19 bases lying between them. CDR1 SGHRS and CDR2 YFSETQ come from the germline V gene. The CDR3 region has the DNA TGCGCCAGCAGCTATACCGTTCTTTGGGAGGGCACTGAAGCTTTCTTT. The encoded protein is CASSYTVLWEGTEAFF.

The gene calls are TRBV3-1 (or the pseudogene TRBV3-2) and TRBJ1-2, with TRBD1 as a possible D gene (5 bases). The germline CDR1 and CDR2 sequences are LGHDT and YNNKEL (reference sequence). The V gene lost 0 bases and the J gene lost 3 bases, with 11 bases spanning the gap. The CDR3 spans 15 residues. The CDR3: CASSQDLQGYYGYTF. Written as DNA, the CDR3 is TGTGCCAGCAGCCAAGATTTGCAGGGTTACTATGGCTACACCTTC.

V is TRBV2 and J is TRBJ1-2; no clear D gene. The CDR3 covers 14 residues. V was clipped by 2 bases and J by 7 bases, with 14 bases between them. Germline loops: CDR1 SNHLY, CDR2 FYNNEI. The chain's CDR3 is CASSELVGRSGYTF. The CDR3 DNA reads TGTGCCAGCAGTGAACTGGTGGGGAGGAGTGGCTACACCTTC.

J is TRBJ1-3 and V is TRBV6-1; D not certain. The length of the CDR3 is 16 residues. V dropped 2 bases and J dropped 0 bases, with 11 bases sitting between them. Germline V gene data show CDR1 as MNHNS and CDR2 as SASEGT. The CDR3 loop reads CASSEIINSSGNTIYF. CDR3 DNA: TGTGCCAGCAGTGAAATTATCAACAGCTCTGGAAACACCATATATTTT.